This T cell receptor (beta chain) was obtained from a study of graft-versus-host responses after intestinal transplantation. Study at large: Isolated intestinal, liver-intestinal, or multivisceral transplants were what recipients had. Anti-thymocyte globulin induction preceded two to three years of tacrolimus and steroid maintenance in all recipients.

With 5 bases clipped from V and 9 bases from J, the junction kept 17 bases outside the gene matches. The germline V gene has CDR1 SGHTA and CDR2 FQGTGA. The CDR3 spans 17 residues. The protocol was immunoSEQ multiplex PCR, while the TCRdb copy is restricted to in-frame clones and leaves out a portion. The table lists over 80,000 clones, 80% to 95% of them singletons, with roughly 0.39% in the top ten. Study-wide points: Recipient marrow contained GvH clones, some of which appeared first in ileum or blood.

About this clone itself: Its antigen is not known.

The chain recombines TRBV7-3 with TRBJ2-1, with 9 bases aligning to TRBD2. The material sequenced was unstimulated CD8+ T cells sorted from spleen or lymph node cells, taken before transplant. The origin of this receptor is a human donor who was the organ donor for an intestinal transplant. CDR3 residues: CASSAQSAGGRTGEQFF. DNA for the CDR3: TGTGCCAGCAGCGCCCAGTCCGCGGGGGGGCGGACGGGTGAGCAGTTCTTC.